These 20 T cell receptor beta chains originate from one sample sequenced in a study of CD8 T cells in Susac syndrome. Random hexamers were used to reverse transcribe an amount of about 0.45 to 1 ug RNA. MiXCR, applied by TCRdb to the immunoSEQ multiplex PCR reads, yields one record per CDR3 protein. The data show 90,000 or so distinct CDR3 sequences, around 93% seen once. The sequenced material came from CD8+ T cells from PBMCs. These receptors all stem from a human donor in good health.

The chain links TRBV19 to TRBJ2-3; 9 positions agree with TRBD2. Trimming at V came to 4 bases and at J to 6 bases, leaving 5 bases not matched to a gene. This CDR3 is 14 amino acids long. Germline V CDR1 and CDR2: LNHDA, SQIVND (reference sequence). In DNA, the CDR3 is TGTGCCAGTAGTAAGACTAGCGGCGTGGATACGCAGTATTTT. Protein product: CASSKTSGVDTQYF.

J is TRBJ2-1 and V is TRBV4-2; D call uncertain. Per germline, CDR1 LGHNA and CDR2 YNFKEQ. The CDR3 loop spans 13 amino acids. Deletions cut 0 bases from V and 10 bases from J, with 10 bases between. Written as DNA, the CDR3 is TGTGCCAGCAGCCAAGAGAGTGCTGGGGAGCAGTTCTTC. This gives the protein CASSQESAGEQFF.

V gene TRBV6-5 combines with J gene TRBJ2-7, with a possible D match to TRBD1 (6 bases). The CDR3 is made up of 13 amino acids. CDR1 is MNHEY and CDR2 is SVGAGI in the germline V gene. Trimming shortened V by 6 bases and J by 7 bases, and 16 bases separated the two germline ends. CDR3 sequence: CASSPGQSQEQYF. CDR3 nucleotides: TGTGCCAGCAGCCCAGGACAGTCCCAGGAGCAGTACTTC.

This chain uses TRBV6-5 with TRBJ2-3, with 8 bases identical to TRBD2. The CDR3 sequence is 16 residues long. In germline, CDR1 is MNHEY, CDR2 SVGAGI. Germline trimming cut 2 bases from V and 2 bases from J; bases unmatched to any gene: 6. CDR3 loop: CASSYSGGYATDTQYF. The CDR3 DNA reads as TGTGCCAGCAGTTACAGCGGGGGCTACGCCACAGATACGCAGTATTTT.

This chain links TRBV6-1 with TRBJ1-1, with 7 bases matching TRBD1. The trim removed 6 bases at V and 6 bases at J, leaving 4 bases unmatched. Germline V lookup: CDR1 MNHNS, CDR2 SASEGT. This CDR3 contains 12 residues. The chain's CDR3 is CASSEGTAEAFF. The CDR3 DNA is TGTGCCAGCAGCGAGGGGACAGCTGAAGCTTTCTTT.

CDR3 region: CASSGSGEPQETQYF. CDR3 nucleotides: TGTGCCAGCAGCGGGAGCGGGGAGCCCCAAGAGACCCAGTACTTC. The chain employs TRBV2 and TRBJ2-5; TRBD2 matches at 7 bases. The CDR3 consists of 15 residues. Germline assignment: CDR1 SNHLY and CDR2 FYNNEI. J was trimmed by 1 base and V by 6 bases; bases with no gene match: 8.

This chain connects TRBV7-9 to TRBJ1-1; D gene uncertain. V was pared by 1 base and J by 4 bases, with 4 bases between. Germline V gene sequence: CDR1 SEHNR, CDR2 FQNEAQ (reference sequence). The CDR3 has 12 amino acids. In nucleotides, the CDR3 is TGTGCCAGCAGCTTAGAGGCCACTGAAGCTTTCTTT. Translated, it gives CASSLEATEAFF. The complete variable domain, with remaining parts taken from reference TRBV7-9 and TRBJ1-1, reads DTGVSQNPRHKITKRGQNVTFRCDPISEHNRLYWYRQTLGQGPEFLTYFQNEAQLEKSRLLSDRFSAERPKGSFSTLEIQRTEQGDSAMYLCASSLEATEAFFGQGTRLTVV.

The gene calls are TRBV12-3 or TRBV12-4 and TRBJ1-1, with unresolved D. Trimming cost V 5 bases and J 1 base, with 23 bases left between them. The CDR3 length is 18 residues. CDR3: CASSQPPGVRFRNTEAFF. The CDR3 bases are TGTGCCAGCAGTCAACCCCCGGGAGTCAGATTTAGGAACACTGAAGCTTTCTTT.

The rearrangement uses TRBV11-2 and TRBJ2-4; 8 bases agree with TRBD1. Germline V gene lookup returns CDR1 SGHAT and CDR2 FQNNGV. This CDR3 spans 14 amino acids. Unmatched junction bases numbered 7, after V lost 5 bases and J lost 7 bases. The CDR3 nucleotides read TGTGCCAGCAGCCTAGGCAGGGGGCGGAACATTCAGTACTTC. Protein sequence: CASSLGRGRNIQYF.

This rearrangement joins TRBV11-2 to TRBJ2-6; perhaps TRBD1 as D (6 bases). In germline, CDR1 is SGHAT, CDR2 FQNNGV. V gave up 5 bases and J gave up 4 bases, with 12 bases separating them. The length of the CDR3 is 15 residues. This CDR3 reads CASSPYRAGANVLTF. In DNA form, the CDR3 reads TGTGCCAGCAGCCCCTACAGGGCGGGGGCCAACGTCCTGACTTTC.

The chain carries TRBV30 and TRBJ2-1, with D possibly matching TRBD2 (5 bases). In germline, CDR1 is GTSNPN, CDR2 SVGIG (reference sequence). CDR3 length: 14 amino acids. The ends were cut back, 2 bases at V and 6 bases at J, with 14 bases in the middle. CDR3 coding DNA: TGTGCCTGGAGTCCAGACGGGGAGCTCAATGAGCAGTTCTTC. This codes for CAWSPDGELNEQFF.

The chain is built from TRBV5-1 and TRBJ2-1, with 7 bases aligning to TRBD1. The ends lost 6 bases at V and 5 bases at J; junction bases unmatched: 14. CDR1 is SGHRS and CDR2 is YFSETQ in the germline V gene. There are 16 residues in the CDR3. In nucleotides, the CDR3 is TGCGCCAGCACCCCATCCGGGACAGCTGGTAACAATGAGCAGTTCTTC. As protein: CASTPSGTAGNNEQFF.

The CDR3 loop is CASSLVSETQYF. The CDR3 bases are TGTGCCAGCAGTTTGGTGAGCGAGACCCAGTACTTC. The rearrangement links TRBV12-3 or TRBV12-4 to TRBJ2-5, with D unclear. Trimming pared 3 bases from V and 5 bases from J, leaving 7 bases between. The CDR3 is 12 amino acids.

The J gene is TRBJ2-2, the V gene TRBV11-2, with 11 bases matching TRBD1. Losses at the gene ends were 5 bases for V and 3 bases for J; bases not matched to a gene: 5. Germline lookup yields CDR1 SGHAT and CDR2 FQNNGV. CDR3 length: 16 residues. The CDR3 loop is CASSRTGGYDTGELFF. In nucleotides, the CDR3 is TGTGCCAGCAGCCGGACAGGGGGCTACGACACCGGGGAGCTGTTTTTT.

J is TRBJ1-4 and V is TRBV3-1, with D perhaps matching TRBD1 (5 bases). Germline-derived CDR1 and CDR2 are LGHDT and YNNKEL (reference sequence). Trimming left V 4 bases short and J 8 bases short, with 29 bases between. This CDR3 contains 19 residues. The CDR3 nucleotides are TGTGCCAGCAGCCTTTCCCCGGGGCCGGCTGAGAGCTCGGGAGAAAAACTGTTTTTT. This encodes CASSLSPGPAESSGEKLFF. Complete variable domain (other parts from reference TRBV3-1 and TRBJ1-4): DTAVSQTPKYLVTQMGNDKSIKCEQNLGHDTMYWYKQDSKKFLKIMFSYNNKELIINETVPNRFSPKSPDKAHLNLHINSLELGDSAVYFCASSLSPGPAESSGEKLFFGSGTQLSVL.

This chain uses TRBV5-1 with TRBJ2-4; the match to TRBD1 covers 8 bases. Trimming took 3 bases from V and 3 from J; bases not matched to a gene: 11. Per germline, CDR1 SGHRS and CDR2 YFSETQ. The CDR3 is 17 amino acids. The CDR3 loop reads CASSSGTGSTGKNIQYF. The CDR3 region has the DNA TGCGCCAGCAGCTCCGGGACAGGATCGACGGGCAAAAACATTCAGTACTTC.

V usage is TRBV7-9 and J usage is TRBJ1-2, with a tentative D call TRBD1 (5 bases). Trimming took 1 base from V and 4 from J, leaving 7 bases between them. The length of the CDR3 is 13 residues. Looked up from germline, CDR1 is SEHNR and CDR2 is FQNEAQ (reference sequence). In nucleotides, the CDR3 is TGTGCCAGCAGCTTAGGGGACTCCTATGGCTACACCTTC. This translates into CASSLGDSYGYTF.

This clonotype was recorded once. The CDR3 bases are TGTGCCAGCAGCCAAGGTCATAGCGGGGGGTTTAGCACAGATACGCAGTATTTT. This sequence encodes CASSQGHSGGFSTDTQYF. The rearrangement joins TRBV4-2 to TRBJ2-3, with 10 positions matching TRBD2. V lost 1 base to trimming and J lost 0 bases; unmatched junction nucleotides: 7. The CDR3 covers 18 residues. CDR1 and CDR2 from the germline V gene are LGHNA and YNFKEQ.

The chain links TRBV7-3 to TRBJ2-3, with D possibly TRBD2 on 5 matching bases. V was cut by 0 bases and J by 5 bases, with 12 bases left in between. Per germline, CDR1 SGHTA and CDR2 FQGTGA. This CDR3 region has 15 residues. The CDR3 region is CASSLTGSGLDTQYF. For the CDR3, the DNA is TGTGCCAGCAGCTTAACGGGGTCAGGACTAGATACGCAGTATTTT.

This chain connects TRBV29-1 to TRBJ2-5; 9 bases match TRBD2. CDR1 SQVTM and CDR2 ANQGSEA come from the germline V gene. The CDR3 spans 15 residues. V gave up 5 bases and J gave up 5 bases; unmatched junction bases: 12. Written as DNA, the CDR3 is TGCAGCGTTAGAGAGCGGGGGGTAAGATTGGAGACCCAGTACTTC. Translating gives CSVRERGVRLETQYF.